This TCR beta chain was captured by sequencing in a study of spatial heterogeneity in lung cancer. Study at large: Compared with alpha-chain sequences, beta-chain sequences were consistently detected in greater numbers. On average, each unique TCR and UMI combination appeared more than ten times in raw reads.

This clonotype has ten or more counts. Noted time point: sample taken at primary tumor resection. Tumor, nontumor lung or frozen PBMC supplied whole RNA, sequenced without sorting. A unique molecular identifier was carried by every single TCR cDNA molecule. Each CDR3 protein is one row after TCRdb ran MiXCR on the 5' RACE reads. The sample yields about 38,000 distinct CDR3 sequences, 6.5% to 9.5% seen once. CDR1 and CDR2 from the germline V gene are MNHEY and SVGEGT. CDR3 size: 14 residues. The V end lost 7 bases, the J end lost 3 bases, and 16 bases lay between the germline ends. The source was PBMCs, collected at surgery. This clonotype was obtained from a male donor with early-stage non-small cell lung cancer. This chain uses TRBV6-2 or TRBV6-3 with TRBJ2-7, with D tentatively TRBD1 (6 bases). CDR3 sequence: CASNSQGTVYEQYF. DNA for the CDR3: TGTGCCAGCAATTCACAGGGAACAGTCTACGAGCAGTACTTC.